A single sample is the source of the 2 T cell receptor beta chains below, sequenced in a study of blood T cell repertoires in COVID-19. Repertoires were generated with immunoSEQ multiplex PCR, while TCRdb's copy carries only in-frame clones and drops some. The sample records 200,000 to 250,000 clones, 84% being singletons. Input material: peripheral blood. These receptors were collected from a woman in her 50s with active or convalescent COVID-19.

The chain links TRBV20-1 to TRBJ2-2; D gene ambiguous. The CDR3 runs to 11 residues. Germline CDR1 reads DFQATT; CDR2 reads SNEGSKA (reference sequence). The germline V and J ends were trimmed by 0 bases and 7 bases, with 3 bases remaining between them. CDR3 sequence (DNA): TGCAGTGCTAGAGATAACGGGGAGCTGTTTTTT. Translating gives CSARDNGELFF.

V usage is TRBV10-3 and J usage is TRBJ2-7, with TRBD2 matching over 7 bases. Germline CDR1 is ENHRY and CDR2 is SYGVKD. V lost 2 bases and J lost 6; bases outside the gene matches: 1. CDR3 size: 12 residues. The CDR3 bases are TGTGCCATCAGTGAGGGGGGGGGCGAGCAGTACTTC. Amino acid sequence: CAISEGGGEQYF.